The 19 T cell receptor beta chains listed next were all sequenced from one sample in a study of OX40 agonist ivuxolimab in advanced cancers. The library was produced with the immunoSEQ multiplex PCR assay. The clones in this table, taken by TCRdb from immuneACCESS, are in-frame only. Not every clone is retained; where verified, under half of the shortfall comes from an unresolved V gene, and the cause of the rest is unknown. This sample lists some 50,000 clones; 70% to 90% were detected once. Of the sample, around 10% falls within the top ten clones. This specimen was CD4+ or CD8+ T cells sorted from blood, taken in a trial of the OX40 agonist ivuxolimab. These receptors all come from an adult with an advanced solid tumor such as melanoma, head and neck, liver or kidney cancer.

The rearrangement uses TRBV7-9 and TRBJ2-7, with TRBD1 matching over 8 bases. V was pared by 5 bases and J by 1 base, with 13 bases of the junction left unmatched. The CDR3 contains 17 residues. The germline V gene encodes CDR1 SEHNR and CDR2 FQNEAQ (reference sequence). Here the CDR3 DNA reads TGTGCCAGCAGCCCCAAGGGAGACAGGGGCTTATCCTACGAGCAGTACTTC. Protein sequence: CASSPKGDRGLSYEQYF.

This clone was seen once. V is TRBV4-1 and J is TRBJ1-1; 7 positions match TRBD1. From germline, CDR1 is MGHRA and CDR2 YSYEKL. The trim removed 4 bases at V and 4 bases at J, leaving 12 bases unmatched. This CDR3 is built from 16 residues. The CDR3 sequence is CASSPQQGRYSTEAFF. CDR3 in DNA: TGCGCCAGCAGCCCTCAACAGGGGCGATATAGCACTGAAGCTTTCTTT.

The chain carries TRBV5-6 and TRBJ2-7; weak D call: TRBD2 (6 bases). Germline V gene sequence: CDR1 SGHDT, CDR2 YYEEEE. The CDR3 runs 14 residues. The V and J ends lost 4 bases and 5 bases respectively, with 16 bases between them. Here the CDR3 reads CASSPKVLADEQYF. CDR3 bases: TGTGCCAGCAGCCCCAAGGTACTAGCTGACGAGCAGTACTTC.

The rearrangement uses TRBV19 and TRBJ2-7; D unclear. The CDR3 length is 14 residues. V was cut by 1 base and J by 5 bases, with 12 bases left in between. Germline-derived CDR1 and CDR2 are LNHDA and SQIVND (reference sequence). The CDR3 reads CASSIGQDADEQYF. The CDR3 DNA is TGTGCCAGTAGTATAGGGCAGGACGCGGACGAGCAGTACTTC. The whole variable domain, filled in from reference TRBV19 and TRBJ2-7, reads DGGITQSPKYLFRKEGQNVTLSCEQNLNHDAMYWYRQDPGQGLRLIYYSQIVNDFQKGDIAEGYSVSREKKESFPLTVTSAQKNPTAFYLCASSIGQDADEQYFGPGTRLTVT.

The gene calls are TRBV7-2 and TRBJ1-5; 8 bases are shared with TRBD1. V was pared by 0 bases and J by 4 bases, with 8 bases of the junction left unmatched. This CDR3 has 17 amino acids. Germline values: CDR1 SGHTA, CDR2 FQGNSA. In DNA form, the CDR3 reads TGTGCCAGCAGCTTAGCCGGAATGACAGGGGCTAATCAGCCCCAGCATTTT. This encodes CASSLAGMTGANQPQHF.

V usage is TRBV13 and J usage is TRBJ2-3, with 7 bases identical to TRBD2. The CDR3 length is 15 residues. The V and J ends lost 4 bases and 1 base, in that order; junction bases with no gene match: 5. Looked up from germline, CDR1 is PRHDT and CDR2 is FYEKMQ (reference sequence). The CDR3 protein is CASSSATSGTDTQYF. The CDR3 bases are TGTGCCAGCAGCTCAGCAACTAGCGGCACAGATACGCAGTATTTT. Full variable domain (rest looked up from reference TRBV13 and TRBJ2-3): AAGVIQSPRHLIKEKRETATLKCYPIPRHDTVYWYQQGPGQDPQFLISFYEKMQSDKGSIPDRFSAQQFSDYHSELNMSSLELGDSALYFCASSSATSGTDTQYFGPGTRLTVL.

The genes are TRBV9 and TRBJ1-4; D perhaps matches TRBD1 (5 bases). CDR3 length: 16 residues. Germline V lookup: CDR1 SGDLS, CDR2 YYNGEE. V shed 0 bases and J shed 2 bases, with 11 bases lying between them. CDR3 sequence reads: CASSVAGVGTNEKLFF. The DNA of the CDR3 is TGTGCCAGCAGCGTAGCGGGGGTCGGCACTAATGAAAAACTGTTTTTT.

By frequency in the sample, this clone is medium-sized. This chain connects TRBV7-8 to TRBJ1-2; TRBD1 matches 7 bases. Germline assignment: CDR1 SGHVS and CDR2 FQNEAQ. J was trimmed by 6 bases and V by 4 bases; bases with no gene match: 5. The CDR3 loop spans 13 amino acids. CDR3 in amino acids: CASSSATGNGYTF. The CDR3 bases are TGTGCCAGCAGCTCAGCGACAGGGAATGGCTACACCTTC.

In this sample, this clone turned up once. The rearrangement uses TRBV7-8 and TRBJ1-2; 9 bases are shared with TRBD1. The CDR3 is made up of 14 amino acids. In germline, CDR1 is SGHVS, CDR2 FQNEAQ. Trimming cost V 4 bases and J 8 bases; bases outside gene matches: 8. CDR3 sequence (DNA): TGTGCCAGCAGCTACCTGGACAGGGGTAACGGCTACACCTTC. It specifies CASSYLDRGNGYTF.

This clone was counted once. CDR3 loop: CASSYSKTAYYGYTF. The CDR3 DNA is TGTGCCAGCAGTTACTCGAAGACAGCTTACTATGGCTACACCTTC. This chain connects TRBV6-5 to TRBJ1-2; D is possibly TRBD1 (5 bases). The germline V gene encodes CDR1 MNHEY and CDR2 SVGAGI. The CDR3 is 15 residues long. The V and J ends lost 0 bases and 3 bases respectively, with 11 bases between them.

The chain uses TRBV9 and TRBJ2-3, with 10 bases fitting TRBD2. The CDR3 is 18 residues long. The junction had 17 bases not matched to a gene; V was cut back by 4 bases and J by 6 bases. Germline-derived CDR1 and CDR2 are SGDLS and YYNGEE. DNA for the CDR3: TGTGCCAGCAGCCCTCTTGTCCCTGAGCGGGGGGGCGTGGATACGCAGTATTTT. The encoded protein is CASSPLVPERGGVDTQYF.

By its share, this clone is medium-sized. The CDR3 sequence: CATSRAGNSNQPQHF. CDR3 DNA: TGTGCCACCAGCAGAGCAGGAAATAGCAATCAGCCCCAGCATTTT. The J gene is TRBJ1-5, the V gene TRBV15; D ambiguous. Germline-derived CDR1 and CDR2 are LNHNV and YYDKDF (reference sequence). The CDR3 loop spans 15 amino acids. The V end was cut by 1 base, the J end by 0 bases, with 7 bases between.

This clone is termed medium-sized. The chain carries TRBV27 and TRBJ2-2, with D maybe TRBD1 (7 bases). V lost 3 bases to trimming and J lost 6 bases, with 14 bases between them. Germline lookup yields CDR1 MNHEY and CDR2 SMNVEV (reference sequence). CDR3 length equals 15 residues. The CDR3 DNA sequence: TGTGCCAGCAGTTTTGACTCCAGGGGGGCCGGGGAGCTGTTTTTT. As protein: CASSFDSRGAGELFF.

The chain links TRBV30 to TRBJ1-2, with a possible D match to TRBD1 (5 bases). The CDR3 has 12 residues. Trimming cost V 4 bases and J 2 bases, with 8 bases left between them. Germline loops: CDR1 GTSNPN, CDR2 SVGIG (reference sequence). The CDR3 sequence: CAWIWGNYGYTF. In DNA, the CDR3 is TGTGCCTGGATCTGGGGCAACTATGGCTACACCTTC.

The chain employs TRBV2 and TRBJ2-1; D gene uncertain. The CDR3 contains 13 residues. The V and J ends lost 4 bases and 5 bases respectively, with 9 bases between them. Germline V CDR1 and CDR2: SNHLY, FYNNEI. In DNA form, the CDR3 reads TGTGCCAGCAGTGCTAGGCCTAACAATGAGCAGTTCTTC. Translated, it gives CASSARPNNEQFF.

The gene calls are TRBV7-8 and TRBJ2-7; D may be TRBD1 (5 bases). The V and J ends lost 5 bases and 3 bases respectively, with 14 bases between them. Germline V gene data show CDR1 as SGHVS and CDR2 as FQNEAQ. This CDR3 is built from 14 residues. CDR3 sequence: CASSLVGDGYEQYF. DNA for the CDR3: TGTGCCAGCAGCCTGGTAGGGGATGGCTACGAGCAGTACTTC.

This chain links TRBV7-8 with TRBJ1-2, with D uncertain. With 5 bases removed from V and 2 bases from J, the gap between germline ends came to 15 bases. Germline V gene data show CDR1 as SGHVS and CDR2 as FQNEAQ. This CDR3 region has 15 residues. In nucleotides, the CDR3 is TGTGCCAGCAGCCCCCCCGGGTACAAGAACTATGGCTACACCTTC. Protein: CASSPPGYKNYGYTF.

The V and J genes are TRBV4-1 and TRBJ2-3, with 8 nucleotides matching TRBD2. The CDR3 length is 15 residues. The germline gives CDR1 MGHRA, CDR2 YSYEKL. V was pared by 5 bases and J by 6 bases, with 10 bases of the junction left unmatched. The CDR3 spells CASSIDVAGRDTQYF. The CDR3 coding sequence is TGCGCCAGCAGCATCGACGTAGCGGGAAGGGATACGCAGTATTTT.

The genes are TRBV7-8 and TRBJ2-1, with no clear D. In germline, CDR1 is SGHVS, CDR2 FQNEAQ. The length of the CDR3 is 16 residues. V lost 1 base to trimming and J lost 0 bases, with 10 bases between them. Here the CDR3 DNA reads TGTGCCAGCAGCTTAGTCCCCGTCGCCTCCTACAATGAGCAGTTCTTC. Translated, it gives CASSLVPVASYNEQFF.